The TCR beta chain described here comes from a study of T cells in Graves' hyperthyroidism and ophthalmopathy. Overall study context: Before any treatment, at initial diagnosis, peripheral blood was collected. The study, taken as a whole, reports: Appearing also in blood were most of the thyroid clonotypes expanded above 0.001.

Per the germline V gene, CDR1 is SGHAT and CDR2 is FQDESV (reference sequence). The CDR3 runs 16 residues. V was pared by 7 bases and J by 1 base, with 9 bases of the junction left unmatched. Amplification targeted TCR beta CDR3 regions from RNA transcripts. HTBI primers drove first-round RT-PCR of the TCR CDR3. TCRdb passed the multiplex PCR reads through MiXCR, listing each CDR3 protein once. The sample lists about 520,000 distinct CDR3 sequences, roughly a quarter occurring once. Patients with ophthalmopathy all had a Clinical Activity Score of at least 3, a NOSPECS grade of at least 4 and duration under 3 months. Fresh peripheral blood, approximately 9.1 ml, was the source of the PBMCs. With respect to this clonotype: Its antigen remains unidentified. This may arise from a read error, as a much more abundant clone is one base away.

Source material: blood. J is TRBJ1-3 and V is TRBV11-1, with 8 bases aligning to TRBD1. The clonotype comes from a woman aged 25 to 39 with Graves' ophthalmopathy. CDR3 residues: CASNELDRESGNTIYF. The DNA for the CDR3 is TGTGCCAGCAACGAATTGGACAGGGAATCTGGAAACACCATATATTTT.